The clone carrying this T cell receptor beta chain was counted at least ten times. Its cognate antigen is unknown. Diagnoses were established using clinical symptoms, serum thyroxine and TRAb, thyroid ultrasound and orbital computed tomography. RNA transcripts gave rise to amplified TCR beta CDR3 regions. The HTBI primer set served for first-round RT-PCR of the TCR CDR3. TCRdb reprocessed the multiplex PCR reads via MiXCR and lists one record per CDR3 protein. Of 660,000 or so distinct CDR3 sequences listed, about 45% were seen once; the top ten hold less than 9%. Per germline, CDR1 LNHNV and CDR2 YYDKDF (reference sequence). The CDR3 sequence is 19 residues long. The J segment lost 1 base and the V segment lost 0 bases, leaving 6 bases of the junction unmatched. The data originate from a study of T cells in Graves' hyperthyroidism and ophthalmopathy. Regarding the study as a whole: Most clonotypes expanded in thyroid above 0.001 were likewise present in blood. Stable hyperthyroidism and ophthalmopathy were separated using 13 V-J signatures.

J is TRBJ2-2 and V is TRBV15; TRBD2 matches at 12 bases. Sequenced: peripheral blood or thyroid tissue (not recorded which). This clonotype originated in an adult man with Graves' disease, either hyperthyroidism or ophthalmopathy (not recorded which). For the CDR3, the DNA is TGTGCCACCAGCAGAGATCTGGTACTAGCGGGAGGGAACACCGGGGAGCTGTTTTTT. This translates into CATSRDLVLAGGNTGELFF. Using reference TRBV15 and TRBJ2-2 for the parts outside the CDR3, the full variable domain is DAMVIQNPRYQVTQFGKPVTLSCSQTLNHNVMYWYQQKSSQAPKLLFHYYDKDFNNEADTPDNFQSRRPNTSFCFLDIRSPGLGDTAMYLCATSRDLVLAGGNTGELFFGEGSRLTVL.